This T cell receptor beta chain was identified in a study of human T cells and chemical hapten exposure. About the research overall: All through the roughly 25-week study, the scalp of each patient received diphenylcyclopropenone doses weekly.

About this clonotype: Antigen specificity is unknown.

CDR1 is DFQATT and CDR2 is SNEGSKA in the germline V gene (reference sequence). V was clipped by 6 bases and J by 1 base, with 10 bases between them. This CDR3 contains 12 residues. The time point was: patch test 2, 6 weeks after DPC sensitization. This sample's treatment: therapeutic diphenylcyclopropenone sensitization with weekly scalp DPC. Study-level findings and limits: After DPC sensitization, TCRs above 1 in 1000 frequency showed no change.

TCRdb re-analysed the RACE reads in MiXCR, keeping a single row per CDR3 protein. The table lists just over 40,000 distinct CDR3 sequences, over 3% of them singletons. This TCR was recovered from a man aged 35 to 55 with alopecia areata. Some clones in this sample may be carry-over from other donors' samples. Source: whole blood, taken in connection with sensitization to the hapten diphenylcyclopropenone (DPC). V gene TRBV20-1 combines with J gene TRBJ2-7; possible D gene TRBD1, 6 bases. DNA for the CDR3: TGCAGTGCCGGGGACACTTCCTACGAGCAGTACTTC. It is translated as CSAGDTSYEQYF.